This TCR beta chain was found in a study of blood T cell repertoires in COVID-19. About the research overall: PBMCs, B-cell-depleted T cells, or T cells provided the cDNA or gDNA that made up the material.

This CDR3 is built from 14 residues. CDR1 is KGHSH, CDR2 LQKENI, per germline. V lost 2 bases, J lost 2 bases, and 8 bases lay in between. Libraries were prepared by immunoSEQ multiplex PCR; TCRdb keeps only in-frame clonotypes and omits some of them. The sample carries approximately 280,000 clones, 89% recorded once. The chain recombines TRBV18 with TRBJ2-3; TRBD2 is a possible D gene (6 bases). This clonotype originated in a man aged 50-60 years with acute or convalescent COVID-19. The source material was peripheral blood. The CDR3, as DNA: TGTGCCAGCTCACCAGGAGGGAACACAGATACGCAGTATTTT. This codes for CASSPGGNTDTQYF.